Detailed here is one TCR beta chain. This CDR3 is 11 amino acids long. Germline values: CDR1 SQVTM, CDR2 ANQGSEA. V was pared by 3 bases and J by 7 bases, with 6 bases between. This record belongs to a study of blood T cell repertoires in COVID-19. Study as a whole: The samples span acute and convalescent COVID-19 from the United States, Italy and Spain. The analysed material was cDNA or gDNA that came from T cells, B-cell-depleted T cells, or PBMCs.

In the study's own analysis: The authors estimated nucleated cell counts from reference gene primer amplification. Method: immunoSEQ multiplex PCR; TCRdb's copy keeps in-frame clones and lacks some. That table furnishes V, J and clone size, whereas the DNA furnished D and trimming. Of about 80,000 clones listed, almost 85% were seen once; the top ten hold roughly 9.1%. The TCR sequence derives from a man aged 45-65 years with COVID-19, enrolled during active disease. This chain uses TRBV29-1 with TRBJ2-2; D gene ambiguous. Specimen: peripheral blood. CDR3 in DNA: TGCAGCGTTGAGGAGATCGGGGAGCTGTTTTTT. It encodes CSVEEIGELFF.